Listed below are T cell receptor beta chains from one sample, sequenced in a study of CD8+CD57+ T cells in acquired aplastic anemia. TCRdb itself ran the reads through MiXCR, one entry per CDR3 protein. The profile shows 400,000 to 450,000 distinct CDR3 sequences, roughly 64% of them singletons. Source material: sorted CD4+, CD8+, or CD8+CD57+ T cells (not recorded which) from PBMCs. These TCRs come from a human donor in good health, serving as a control. CDR3s include the opening cysteine and the closing phenylalanine or tryptophan. A D gene is named only where the DNA matches it firmly. Clone size is stated in some rows and not others, as once, few, many or a class when expanded.

>TRBD1|TRBJ1-2|TRBV4-2|many
TGTGCCAGCAGCCAGACCTGGACAGGGGAGGCGTATGGCTACACCTTC
CASSQTWTGEAYGYTF
>-|TRBJ1-1|TRBV30|few
TGTGCCTGGAGTGCCGGGGCTAACACTGAAGCTTTCTTT
CAWSAGANTEAFF
>TRBD1|TRBJ2-7|TRBV20-1|-
TGCAGTGCTAAGACAGGGGCAAGTGAGCAGTACTTC
CSAKTGASEQYF
>TRBD1|TRBJ2-2|TRBV19|-
TGTGCCAGTAGTTTCCCGGGACAGGGTCTGTCCGGGGAGCTGTTTTTT
CASSFPGQGLSGELFF
>TRBD1|TRBJ1-2|TRBV20-1|once
TGCAGTGCTAGAGCAACAGGGGGCTGGAGCTACACCTTC
CSARATGGWSYTF
>-|TRBJ2-6|TRBV7-6|-
TGTGCCAGCAGCTTTTTTGTACGAACCCATGAGCACTTACTGACTTTC
CASSFFVRTHEHLLTF
>-|TRBJ1-3|TRBV12-3/TRBV12-4|once
TGTGCCAGCAACCAGAACGGCCAAATCTCTGGAAACACCATATATTTT
CASNQNGQISGNTIYF
>-|TRBJ1-1|TRBV7-8|-
TGTGCCAGCAGCTCACGTAAACAGGCCTACCCTGAAGCTTTCTTT
CASSSRKQAYPEAFF
>-|TRBJ2-7|TRBV5-4|-
TGTGCCAGCAGCCTCGAGGGACTCTACGAGCAGTACTTC
CASSLEGLYEQYF
>TRBD1|TRBJ2-1|TRBV29-1|few
TGCAGCGTCCCGGACAGGGGTGAGCAGTTCTTC
CSVPDRGEQFF
>-|TRBJ2-1|TRBV4-3|-
TGCGCCAGCAGTGCCTTCATAGGACAGGGAGGGAATGAGCAGTTCTTC
CASSAFIGQGGNEQFF
>-|TRBJ1-1|TRBV3-1|many
TGTGCCAGCAGATCGGGAGGCGGCACTGAAGCTTTCTTT
CASRSGGGTEAFF
>-|TRBJ2-5|TRBV29-1|-
TGCAGCGTCTACGTGGGCGCGGAGACCCAGTACTTC
CSVYVGAETQYF
>-|TRBJ1-1|TRBV6-5|-
-
CASSEYFGEVITNTEAFF
>-|TRBJ2-3|TRBV7-3|-
TGTGCCAGCAGCGTAGACAGCTACAATGAGCAGTATTTT
CASSVDSYNEQYF
>-|TRBJ2-7|TRBV20-1|-
TGCAGTGCGAGAGGACCGGATAAGGCCTCGTACTTC
CSARGPDKASYF
>-|TRBJ1-1|TRBV11-3|-
TGTGCTAGTGGTTTGTTGGGCGCGGGAGACACTGAAGCTTTCTTT
CASGLLGAGDTEAFF
>-|TRBJ1-2|TRBV7-6|-
TGTGCTAGCAGATCAGGTGGAATGCGTTACTATGGCTACACCTTC
CASRSGGMRYYGYTF
>-|TRBJ1-1|TRBV7-2|-
TGTGCCAGCACCAGAGCGGGGAGCGGAAACACTGAAGCTTTCTTT
CASTRAGSGNTEAFF
>TRBD2|TRBJ2-1|TRBV5-1|-
TGCGCCAGCAGCTTGTCCCTAGCGGGGGGCCGCGCCTACAATGAGCAGTTCTTC
CASSLSLAGGRAYNEQFF
>-|TRBJ1-1|TRBV2|-
TGTGCCAGCAGTTCGAGATACCCGGCTTTCTTT
CASSSRYPAFF
>-|TRBJ1-1|TRBV5-1|-
TGCGCCAGCAGCTTGGACAGGACCAAGCAAGCTTTCTTT
CASSLDRTKQAFF
>TRBD1|TRBJ2-7|TRBV10-1|-
TGCACCAGCAGCGAGGGACAGGAATTCCCCTACGAGCAGTACTTC
CTSSEGQEFPYEQYF
>-|TRBJ1-2|TRBV4-1|many
TGCGCCAGCAGCCAACCCTCAGCTGGTGTCTACACCTTC
CASSQPSAGVYTF